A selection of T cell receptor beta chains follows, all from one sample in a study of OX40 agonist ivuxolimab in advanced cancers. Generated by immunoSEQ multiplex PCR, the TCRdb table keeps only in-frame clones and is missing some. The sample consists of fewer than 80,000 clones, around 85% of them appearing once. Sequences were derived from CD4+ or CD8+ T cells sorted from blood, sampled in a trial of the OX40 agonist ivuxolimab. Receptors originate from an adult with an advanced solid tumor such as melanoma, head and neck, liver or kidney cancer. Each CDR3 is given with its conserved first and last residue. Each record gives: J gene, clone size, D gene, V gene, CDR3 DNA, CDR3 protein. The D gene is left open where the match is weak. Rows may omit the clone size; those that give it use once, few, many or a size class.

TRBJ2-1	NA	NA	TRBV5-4	TGTGCCAGCAGCTTTTTGGATGAGCAGTTCTTC	CASSFLDEQFF
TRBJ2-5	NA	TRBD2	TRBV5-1	TGCGCCAGCAGCTTGGGACTAGCGGAGACGCAAGAGACCCAGTACTTC	CASSLGLAETQETQYF
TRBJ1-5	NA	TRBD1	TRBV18	TGTGCCAGCTCACCAGAGGGACAGGGTTCACCCCAGCATTTT	CASSPEGQGSPQHF
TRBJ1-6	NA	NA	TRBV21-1	TGTGCCAGCGCCTGGGGGACATCCTATAATTCACCCCTCCACTTT	CASAWGTSYNSPLHF
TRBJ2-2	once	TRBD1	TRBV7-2	TGTGCCAGCAGCCCTAACAGGGGGGCCGGGGAGCTGTTTTTT	CASSPNRGAGELFF
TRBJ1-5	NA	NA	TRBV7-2	TGTGCCAGCAGCCCACAGCCCCTGGACAATCAGCCCCAGCATTTT	CASSPQPLDNQPQHF
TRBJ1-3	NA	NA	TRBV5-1	TGCGCCAGCAGCCCAAGAGACTCTGGAAACACCATATATTTT	CASSPRDSGNTIYF
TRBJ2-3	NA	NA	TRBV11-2	TGTGCCAGCAGTCTAGGGGCTAGCCTCGATACGCAGTATTTT	CASSLGASLDTQYF
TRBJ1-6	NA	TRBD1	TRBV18	TGTGCCAGCTCACCACGACCGGGACAGGATTCACCCCTCCACTTT	CASSPRPGQDSPLHF
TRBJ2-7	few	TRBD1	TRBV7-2	TGTGCCAGCAGCAGGGGACAGGGTGGTTACGAGCAGTACTTC	CASSRGQGGYEQYF
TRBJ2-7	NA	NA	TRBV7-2	TGTGCCAGCAGCTTAGGCGTCTACGAGCAGTACTTC	CASSLGVYEQYF